The 17 T cell receptor beta chains presented below share a single source sample, sequenced in a study of T cell responses to AZD1222 COVID-19 vaccine. The assay was immunoSEQ multiplex PCR, and TCRdb's table has in-frame clones only and misses some. The sample includes more than 120,000 clones, 70% to 90% of them seen just once. The starting material was peripheral blood, obtained 28 days after the second dose of the MenACWY control vaccine. Receptors were obtained from an adult who received the MenACWY meningococcal vaccine as a control.

V and J are TRBV28 and TRBJ2-7, with 8 bases aligning to TRBD2. J gave up 0 bases and V 5 bases, and 3 bases lay outside the gene matches. Germline V gives CDR1 MDHEN, CDR2 SYDVKM. CDR3 size: 14 residues. CDR3 in DNA: TGTGCCAGCAGTCCAACTAGCGGCTCCTACGAGCAGTACTTC. It yields the protein CASSPTSGSYEQYF.

The chain joins TRBV12-5 to TRBJ1-5; TRBD1 aligns across 7 bases. Germline V CDR1 and CDR2: LGHNT, FRNRAP. The length of the CDR3 is 13 residues. After removal of 5 bases from V and 2 bases from J, the junction contained 0 bases not matched to a gene. The CDR3 nucleotides read TGTGCTAGTGGTGGACAGGGCAATCAGCCCCAGCATTTT. Translated, it gives CASGGQGNQPQHF.

This clone has only one observation. The chain recombines TRBV11-2 with TRBJ2-7; D is ambiguous. Germline values: CDR1 SGHAT, CDR2 FQNNGV. The germline V and J ends were trimmed by 3 bases and 4 bases, with 7 bases remaining between them. The CDR3 has 12 residues. The CDR3 protein is CASSFKRYEQYF. In DNA, the CDR3 is TGTGCCAGCAGCTTCAAACGGTACGAGCAGTACTTC.

V gene TRBV7-9 combines with J gene TRBJ2-1, with 8 bases identical to TRBD1. The CDR3 has 16 residues. Per the germline V gene, CDR1 is SEHNR and CDR2 is FQNEAQ (reference sequence). With 2 bases clipped from V and 8 bases from J, the junction kept 11 bases outside the gene matches. The CDR3 DNA reads as TGTGCCAGCAGCTTATCCCGGGACAGGCTGCAAGATGAGCAGTTCTTC. Translated, it gives CASSLSRDRLQDEQFF.

This clone was picked up one time. J is TRBJ1-5 and V is TRBV4-2, with a weak D call TRBD1 (5 bases). The germline V gene has CDR1 LGHNA and CDR2 YNFKEQ. This CDR3 has 16 residues. Trimming took 0 bases from V and 6 from J, leaving 15 bases between them. CDR3 in DNA: TGTGCCAGCAGCCAAGATGGGATCTCGGGGGGTCAGCCCCAGCATTTT. Its protein is CASSQDGISGGQPQHF.

The chain carries TRBV4-2 and TRBJ2-5; a weak D match, TRBD2 (6 bases). V lost 3 bases, J lost 4 bases, and 12 bases lay in between. Per the germline V gene, CDR1 is LGHNA and CDR2 is YNFKEQ. The CDR3 runs 14 residues. The CDR3 DNA reads as TGTGCCAGCAGCCAGTTCGGGGGTTCAGAGACCCAGTACTTC. Its translation is CASSQFGGSETQYF.

This clone was detected only once. V usage is TRBV5-1 and J usage is TRBJ2-7, with D uncertain. The V and J ends lost 0 bases and 6 bases respectively, with 28 bases between them. Germline V gene lookup returns CDR1 SGHRS and CDR2 YFSETQ. The CDR3 runs 19 residues. CDR3 bases: TGCGCCAGCAGCTTGGTAGGAACCATCAATTTGGGCGGTTCAGGCGAGCAGTACTTC. Translation gives CASSLVGTINLGGSGEQYF. The full variable domain, completed using reference TRBV5-1 and TRBJ2-7, is KAGVTQTPRYLIKTRGQQVTLSCSPISGHRSVSWYQQTPGQGLQFLFEYFSETQRNKGNFPGRFSGRQFSNSRSEMNVSTLELGDSALYLCASSLVGTINLGGSGEQYFGPGTRLTVT.

This sequence joins TRBV19 and TRBJ2-2; 9 nucleotides line up with TRBD1. The CDR3 consists of 14 residues. Germline assignment: CDR1 LNHDA and CDR2 SQIVND (reference sequence). Unmatched junction bases numbered 7, after V lost 7 bases and J lost 7 bases. The CDR3 protein is CASTPQGAIGELFF. Here the CDR3 DNA reads TGTGCCAGTACTCCACAGGGGGCGATCGGGGAGCTGTTTTTT. Together with reference TRBV19 and TRBJ2-2, the CDR3 gives the full variable domain: DGGITQSPKYLFRKEGQNVTLSCEQNLNHDAMYWYRQDPGQGLRLIYYSQIVNDFQKGDIAEGYSVSREKKESFPLTVTSAQKNPTAFYLCASTPQGAIGELFFGEGSRLTVL.

The genes are TRBV7-2 and TRBJ1-1; D not certain. The ends were cut back, 4 bases at V and 1 base at J, with 7 bases in the middle. This CDR3 spans 13 amino acids. CDR1 SGHTA and CDR2 FQGNSA come from the germline V gene. CDR3: CASSSNRNTEAFF. CDR3 sequence (DNA): TGTGCCAGCAGCTCCAACAGGAACACTGAAGCTTTCTTT.

The rearrangement uses TRBV5-6 and TRBJ1-2, with TRBD1 matching 11 bases. V lost 3 bases to trimming and J lost 2 bases; unmatched junction nucleotides: 0. Germline CDR1 reads SGHDT; CDR2 reads YYEEEE. CDR3 size: 14 residues. CDR3 sequence reads: CASSWDRGNYGYTF. The CDR3 DNA reads TGTGCCAGCAGCTGGGACAGGGGGAACTATGGCTACACCTTC.

The V and J genes are TRBV18 and TRBJ1-1; D gene unclear. The CDR3 has 13 residues. V lost 2 bases and J 11 bases, leaving 15 bases between the germline ends. Germline loops: CDR1 KGHSH, CDR2 LQKENI. Here the CDR3 reads CASSPDPTSKAFF. The DNA for the CDR3 is TGTGCCAGCTCACCAGACCCCACAAGCAAGGCTTTCTTT.

The rearrangement uses TRBV24-1 and TRBJ2-7; 9 bases are a match to TRBD1. This CDR3 spans 15 amino acids. Germline V CDR1 and CDR2: KGHDR, SFDVKD. The J segment lost 5 bases and the V segment lost 4 bases, leaving 8 bases of the junction unmatched. CDR3 in amino acids: CATSDPTGGSHEQYF. The DNA for the CDR3 is TGTGCCACCAGTGACCCGACAGGGGGTTCACACGAGCAGTACTTC.

The chain recombines TRBV7-3 with TRBJ2-2; D is unresolved. Trimming took 1 base from V and 4 from J, leaving 7 bases between them. CDR1 and CDR2 from the germline V gene are SGHTA and FQGTGA. The CDR3 is 14 amino acids. CDR3 nucleotide sequence: TGTGCCAGCAGCTTAATACCCCTCACCGGGGAGCTGTTTTTT. As protein: CASSLIPLTGELFF.

The CDR3 DNA is TGTGCCAGTAGCTCATCCGGCGGGGGTAACTACGAGCAGTACTTC. Amino acid sequence: CASSSSGGGNYEQYF. The chain links TRBV19 to TRBJ2-7; 7 bases map to TRBD2. Germline V gene lookup returns CDR1 LNHDA and CDR2 SQIVND (reference sequence). This CDR3 contains 15 residues. V lost 6 bases and J lost 3; bases outside the gene matches: 11.

J is TRBJ1-4 and V is TRBV5-6, with D perhaps TRBD1 (6 bases). This CDR3 region has 13 residues. Germline assignment: CDR1 SGHDT and CDR2 YYEEEE. V lost 0 bases and J lost 7, with 7 bases in between. The CDR3 is CASSLGGGEKLFF. The CDR3 bases are TGTGCCAGCAGCTTGGGAGGGGGTGAAAAACTGTTTTTT.

Note on this clone: Other DNA sequences in this specimen translate into the identical CDR3. V and J are TRBV2 and TRBJ1-1; 7 positions agree with TRBD1. Germline V gives CDR1 SNHLY, CDR2 FYNNEI. CDR3 length equals 13 residues. V was pared by 5 bases and J by 2 bases, with 2 bases of the junction left unmatched. The CDR3 nucleotides are TGTGCCAGCAGTAGACAGGGCAACACTGAAGCTTTCTTT. Amino acids: CASSRQGNTEAFF.

This rearrangement joins TRBV18 to TRBJ1-2; D is perhaps TRBD1 (6 bases). Trimming cost V 3 bases and J 6 bases, with 20 bases left between them. The CDR3 loop spans 16 amino acids. Germline values: CDR1 KGHSH, CDR2 LQKENI. The CDR3 protein is CASSPPTTGVRDGYTF. CDR3 nucleotide sequence: TGTGCCAGCTCACCCCCCACGACAGGAGTCAGGGATGGCTACACCTTC.